This is a list of T cell receptor beta chains from one sample in a study of T cell responses to AZD1222 COVID-19 vaccine. Sequenced by immunoSEQ multiplex PCR; TCRdb stores in-frame clones only, minus some. The sample consists of more than 95,000 clones, around 89% of them appearing once. Sequenced material: peripheral blood, taken 28 days after the second AZD1222 dose. These receptors all come from an adult who received the AZD1222 COVID-19 vaccine. The CDR3 runs from the conserved cysteine through the conserved F or W. A D gene is named only where the DNA matches it firmly. The size of a clone is reported for some rows only, either as once, few or many, or as a class for expanded clones.

TRBD2	TRBJ2-5	once	TRBV11-3	TGTGCCAGCAGCTCCAATCAAGGGGGACTAGCGGGATCAGAGACCCAGTACTTC	CASSSNQGGLAGSETQYF
TRBD2	TRBJ2-1	once	TRBV11-2	TGTGCCAGCAGCCACACGTTCGTTACTAGCGGGGACCTCAATGAGCAGTTCTTC	CASSHTFVTSGDLNEQFF
-	TRBJ2-7	once	TRBV5-4	TGTGCCAGCAGCTTGGGGGGGCGGGACGAGCAGTACTTC	CASSLGGRDEQYF
TRBD2	TRBJ2-2	-	TRBV13	TGTGCCAGCAGCCCTGGACTAGCGGGAAACACCGGGGAGCTGTTTTTT	CASSPGLAGNTGELFF
TRBD2	TRBJ2-3	-	TRBV28	TGTGCCAGCAGTTCCCGGACGGGACTAGCGGCTAGCACAGATACGCAGTATTTT	CASSSRTGLAASTDTQYF
TRBD2	TRBJ2-1	-	TRBV29-1	TGCAGCGTGGAGCGGGACTACAATGAGCAGTTCTTC	CSVERDYNEQFF
-	TRBJ1-2	-	TRBV9	TGTGCCAGCAGCGTAGTGGAGGGCAGCTACACCTTC	CASSVVEGSYTF
-	TRBJ1-2	-	TRBV5-1	TGCGCCAGCAGCTTTAACAGGGACTATGGCTACACCTTC	CASSFNRDYGYTF
TRBD2	TRBJ2-7	-	TRBV29-1	TGCAGCGTTGAAATTAGCGGGGGGATCGACGAGCAGTACTTC	CSVEISGGIDEQYF
-	TRBJ1-1	-	TRBV9	TGTGCCAGCAGCGGACAGAAGATAGAAGCTTTCTTT	CASSGQKIEAFF
TRBD1	TRBJ1-5	-	TRBV7-3	TGTGCCAGCAGTCAAACAGGGGGGAGTCAGCCCCAGCATTTT	CASSQTGGSQPQHF
TRBD1	TRBJ1-1	few	TRBV6-2/TRBV6-3	TGTGCCAGCAGTTACACCGGGACAGGGGGCTGGAACACTGAAGCTTTCTTT	CASSYTGTGGWNTEAFF
TRBD1	TRBJ1-2	-	TRBV19	TGTGCCAGCAGGACAGGGGGCGTTTATGGCTACACCTTC	CASRTGGVYGYTF
-	TRBJ1-1	-	TRBV19	TGTGCCAGTAGTATGGGACGGGAGAACACTGAAGCTTTCTTT	CASSMGRENTEAFF
TRBD2	TRBJ2-1	-	TRBV7-3	TGTGCCAGCAGCCCGTACTCGCGGGAGGGCAATGAGCAGTTCTTC	CASSPYSREGNEQFF
-	TRBJ2-4	-	TRBV3-1/TRBV3-2	TGTGCCAGCAGCCAACAAAAAAACATTCAGTACTTC	CASSQQKNIQYF
TRBD2	TRBJ2-7	-	TRBV11-2	TGTGCCAGCAGCTTCGGGACTAGCGACCGCTACGAGCAGTACTTC	CASSFGTSDRYEQYF
-	TRBJ2-3	-	TRBV24-1	TGTGCCACCAGTGGCAACCAGCCGGGCACAGATACGCAGTATTTT	CATSGNQPGTDTQYF
TRBD2	TRBJ2-7	-	TRBV19	TGTGCCAGTAGTTTAAAGGTCCGGGGGGACTCCTACGAGCAGTACTTC	CASSLKVRGDSYEQYF
-	TRBJ1-1	-	TRBV2	TGTGCCAGCAGGGAGAGGGACCAAGCTTTCTTT	CASRERDQAFF
-	TRBJ1-5	few	TRBV27	TGTGCCAGCAGTTTCCGCAATCAGCCCCAGCATTTT	CASSFRNQPQHF
-	TRBJ2-3	-	TRBV9	TGTGCCAGCAGCTTCGCGGGGACTAGCACAGATACGCAGTATTTT	CASSFAGTSTDTQYF
TRBD1	TRBJ1-1	-	TRBV11-2	TGTGCCAGCAGCTTAGTTGGCAGGGGGCTATTAATGAACACTGAAGCTTTCTTT	CASSLVGRGLLMNTEAFF
TRBD1	TRBJ1-5	-	TRBV15	TGTGCCACCAGCAGAGAAGGGACAGCGAATCAGCCCCAGCATTTT	CATSREGTANQPQHF
TRBD2	TRBJ2-7	-	TRBV3-1/TRBV3-2	TGTGCCAGCAGCCACCCGGGACTAGCGGGGAGCTCCTACGAGCAGTACTTC	CASSHPGLAGSSYEQYF
-	TRBJ1-2	-	TRBV29-1	TGCAGCGTTGGGGGCTTGAGCTATGGCTACACCTTC	CSVGGLSYGYTF
-	TRBJ1-2	once	TRBV18	TGTGCCAGCTCACCCCAGGGACAAAACTTCTATGGCTACACCTTC	CASSPQGQNFYGYTF
-	TRBJ1-4	-	TRBV18	TGTGCCAGCTCACCAGTTGCAGGGGAGAATGAAAAACTGTTTTTT	CASSPVAGENEKLFF
-	TRBJ1-5	-	TRBV19	TGTGCCAGTAGTCCCTCGGCGGTTCAGCCCCAGCATTTT	CASSPSAVQPQHF
TRBD1	TRBJ1-2	-	TRBV28	TGTGCCAGCAGCAAGGGACAGAACTATGGCTACACCTTC	CASSKGQNYGYTF
-	TRBJ2-7	-	TRBV30	TGTGCCTGGAGTGGGTTTGGGGCTAGCGTCGGCTACGAGCAGTACTTC	CAWSGFGASVGYEQYF
TRBD1	TRBJ1-4	-	TRBV2	TGTGCCAGCAGGGGACAGGGGGAGAAGGCCTCATATGAAAAACTGTTTTTT	CASRGQGEKASYEKLFF
TRBD1	TRBJ1-2	-	TRBV24-1	TGTGCCACCAGTGATATGTCAGGGGGCAAAGACTATGGCTACACCTTC	CATSDMSGGKDYGYTF
-	TRBJ2-1	-	TRBV6-2/TRBV6-3	TGTGCCAGCAGTACCGCGGACCGAACCGGGGGGCAGTTCTTC	CASSTADRTGGQFF
TRBD1	TRBJ2-6	-	TRBV9	TGTGCCAGCAGTCCCGACAGGGCTGGGGCCAACGTCCTGACTTTC	CASSPDRAGANVLTF
-	TRBJ2-2	-	TRBV4-2	TGTGCCAGCAGCCAAGCGGCAGCTTTGGGCGGGGAGCTGTTTTTT	CASSQAAALGGELFF
-	TRBJ1-2	-	TRBV5-1	TGCGCCAGCACCCTTGACACGGCCAACTATGGCTACACCTTC	CASTLDTANYGYTF
-	TRBJ2-5	-	TRBV10-3	TGTGCCATCAGTGAGTCCGGGCTAGCGACTAACCAAGAGACCCAGTACTTC	CAISESGLATNQETQYF
-	TRBJ1-4	once	TRBV4-3	TGCGCCAGCAGCCCCCTCGGTAATGAAAAACTGTTTTTT	CASSPLGNEKLFF
-	TRBJ2-7	-	TRBV7-3	TGTGCCAGCAGCTTAACGTCTCAATACGAGCAGTACTTC	CASSLTSQYEQYF
TRBD1	TRBJ1-4	-	TRBV28	TGTGCCAGCAGCCTCAGACCGGGACAGCATAATGAAAAACTGTTTTTT	CASSLRPGQHNEKLFF
TRBD1	TRBJ2-1	-	TRBV29-1	TGCAGCGTTGATTCGGGACAGGGAAAACCGGGTGGGTACAATGAGCAGTTCTTC	CSVDSGQGKPGGYNEQFF
-	TRBJ1-1	-	TRBV28	TGTGCCAGCAGTCCACATCCGGGGGGCACTGAAGCTTTCTTT	CASSPHPGGTEAFF
-	TRBJ1-2	-	TRBV7-3	TGTGCCAGCAGCCTCGCGGGGGGCGAAGATGGCTACACCTTC	CASSLAGGEDGYTF
-	TRBJ1-2	-	TRBV10-3	TGTGCCACGGGGACGGATCCCAACTATGGCTACACCTTC	CATGTDPNYGYTF
TRBD1	TRBJ2-5	-	TRBV7-2	TGTGCCAGCAGCCTTAAATCGACAGGGGTGGGGACCCAGTACTTC	CASSLKSTGVGTQYF
-	TRBJ1-4	once	TRBV27	TGTGCCAGCAGATTTAAACAGAACACTAATGAAAAACTGTTTTTT	CASRFKQNTNEKLFF
-	TRBJ1-1	-	TRBV25-1	TGTGCCAGCGGGGGGGTCCTTGAAGCTTTCTTT	CASGGVLEAFF
-	TRBJ1-3	-	TRBV9	TGTGCCAGCAGCGCCGGCACCATCCCTGGAAACACCATATATTTT	CASSAGTIPGNTIYF
TRBD2	TRBJ2-1	-	TRBV4-3	TGCGCCAGCAGCCAAGATGCCGTTGGGGCGGGAGTCTGGAATGAGCAGTTCTTC	CASSQDAVGAGVWNEQFF
TRBD1	TRBJ1-6	-	TRBV30	TGTGCCTGGACAGGGACAGGGCATAATTCACCCCTCCACTTT	CAWTGTGHNSPLHF
-	TRBJ2-2	-	TRBV7-3	TGTGCCAGCAGCTCGACGGCCGGGGAGCTGTTTTTT	CASSSTAGELFF
-	TRBJ1-3	-	TRBV7-8	TGTGCCAGCTCCAACTCTGGAAACACCATATATTTT	CASSNSGNTIYF
-	TRBJ1-2	-	TRBV7-2	TGTGCCAGCAGCTTAGTGTACCGGGATGGCTACACCTTC	CASSLVYRDGYTF
-	TRBJ1-1	-	TRBV6-4	TGTGCCAGCAAACGACAGTCACAGCACACTGAAGCTTTCTTT	CASKRQSQHTEAFF
-	TRBJ1-1	-	TRBV19	TGTGCCAGTAGTATGACGGTGAACACTGAAGCTTTCTTT	CASSMTVNTEAFF
TRBD2	TRBJ2-7	-	TRBV7-8	TGTGCCAGCAGCTTACCACTAGCGGGAAACTACGAGCAGTACTTC	CASSLPLAGNYEQYF